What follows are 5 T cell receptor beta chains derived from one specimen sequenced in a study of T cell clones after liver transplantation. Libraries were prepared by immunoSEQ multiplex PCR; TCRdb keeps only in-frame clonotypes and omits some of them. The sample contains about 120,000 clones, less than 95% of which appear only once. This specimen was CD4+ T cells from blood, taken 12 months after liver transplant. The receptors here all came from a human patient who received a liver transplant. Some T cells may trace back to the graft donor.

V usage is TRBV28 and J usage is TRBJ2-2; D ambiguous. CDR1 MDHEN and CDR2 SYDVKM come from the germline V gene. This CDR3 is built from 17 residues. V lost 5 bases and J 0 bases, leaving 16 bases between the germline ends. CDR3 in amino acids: CASSPPGPIANTGELFF. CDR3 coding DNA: TGTGCCAGCAGTCCCCCCGGACCGATCGCGAACACCGGGGAGCTGTTTTTT.

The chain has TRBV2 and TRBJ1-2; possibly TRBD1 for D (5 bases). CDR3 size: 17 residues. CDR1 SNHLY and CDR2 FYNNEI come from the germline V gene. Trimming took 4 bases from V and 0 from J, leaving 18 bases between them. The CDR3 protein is CASSGDPGGVANYGYTF. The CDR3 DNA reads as TGTGCCAGCAGTGGGGACCCGGGAGGGGTAGCTAACTATGGCTACACCTTC.

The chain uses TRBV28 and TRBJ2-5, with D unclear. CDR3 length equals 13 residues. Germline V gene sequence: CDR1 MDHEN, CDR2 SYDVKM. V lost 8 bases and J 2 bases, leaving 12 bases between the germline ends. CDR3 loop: CASSSSIQETQYF. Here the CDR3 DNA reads TGTGCCAGCTCCTCCTCTATACAAGAGACCCAGTACTTC.

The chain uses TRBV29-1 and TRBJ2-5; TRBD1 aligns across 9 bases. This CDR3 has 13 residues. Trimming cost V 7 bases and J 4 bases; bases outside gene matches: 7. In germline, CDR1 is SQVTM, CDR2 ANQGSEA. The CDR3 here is CSASNRGLETQYF. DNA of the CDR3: TGCAGCGCCTCCAACAGGGGGCTAGAGACCCAGTACTTC.

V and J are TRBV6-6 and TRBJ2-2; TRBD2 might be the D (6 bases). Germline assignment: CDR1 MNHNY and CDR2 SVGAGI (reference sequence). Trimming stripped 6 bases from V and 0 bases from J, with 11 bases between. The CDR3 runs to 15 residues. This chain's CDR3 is CASREGGANTGELFF. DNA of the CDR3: TGTGCCAGCAGGGAGGGCGGCGCGAACACCGGGGAGCTGTTTTTT.